One and the same sample provided the 21 T cell receptor beta chains below, sequenced in a study of cytomegalovirus exposure and HLA in healthy donors. Some clones are missing from TCRdb's copy, which holds only in-frame ones; the method was immunoSEQ multiplex PCR. The sample has around 140,000 clones, more than 85% seen once. Source material: PBMCs. These receptor sequences come from a man aged 18 to 35 in good health and CMV-seropositive.

This chain connects TRBV5-4 to TRBJ2-2; 9 positions match TRBD2. Per germline, CDR1 SGHNT and CDR2 YYREEE (reference sequence). V was clipped by 7 bases and J by 4 bases; unmatched bases: 14. The CDR3 length is 17 residues. CDR3 sequence: CASGPTPGLAVTGELFF. DNA for the CDR3: TGTGCCAGCGGACCTACACCGGGACTAGCAGTCACCGGGGAGCTGTTTTTT.

The chain joins TRBV11-2 to TRBJ2-7, with 10 bases fitting TRBD1. The length of the CDR3 is 16 residues. Trimming removed 0 bases from V and 12 bases from J; junction bases left unmatched: 14. Germline V gene data show CDR1 as SGHAT and CDR2 as FQNNGV. As DNA, the CDR3 is TGTGCCAGCAGCTTAGATCGAGAGACAGGGGGCCGAGGAACGTACTTC. It specifies CASSLDRETGGRGTYF. Together with reference TRBV11-2 and TRBJ2-7, the CDR3 gives the full variable domain: EAGVAQSPRYKIIEKRQSVAFWCNPISGHATLYWYQQILGQGPKLLIQFQNNGVVDDSQLPKDRFSAERLKGVDSTLKIQPAKLEDSAVYLCASSLDRETGGRGTYFGPGTRLTVT.

The V call is TRBV5-1, the J call TRBJ2-5; 8 nucleotides align to TRBD2. This CDR3 is built from 14 residues. The germline V gene encodes CDR1 SGHRS and CDR2 YFSETQ. With 6 bases clipped from V and 5 bases from J, the junction kept 9 bases outside the gene matches. CDR3 bases: TGCGCCAGCACGCCGGGAGGGCCGGGGGAGACCCAGTACTTC. It codes for CASTPGGPGETQYF.

The rearrangement joins TRBV7-9 to TRBJ1-1; D ambiguous. The V and J ends lost 5 bases and 0 bases respectively, with 16 bases between them. CDR1 is SEHNR, CDR2 FQNEAQ, per germline (reference sequence). This CDR3 is 16 amino acids long. CDR3 sequence (DNA): TGTGCCAGCAGCAAAACTTTGGGAGCCATGAACACTGAAGCTTTCTTT. This sequence encodes CASSKTLGAMNTEAFF.

The chain couples TRBV4-2 to TRBJ1-2, with D possibly TRBD1 on 5 matching bases. The germline V gene encodes CDR1 LGHNA and CDR2 YNFKEQ. The germline V and J ends were trimmed by 0 bases and 5 bases, with 13 bases remaining between them. The CDR3 consists of 15 residues. The CDR3 protein is CASSQDLTTAYGYTF. Written as DNA, the CDR3 is TGTGCCAGCAGCCAAGATCTTACGACAGCTTATGGCTACACCTTC.

The chain is built from TRBV19 and TRBJ1-2, with D perhaps TRBD1 (6 bases). The CDR3 covers 15 residues. V lost 7 bases and J lost 3, with 18 bases in between. CDR1 and CDR2 (germline): LNHDA, SQIVND (reference sequence). The CDR3 loop is CASKFQSGDDYGYTF. The CDR3 nucleotides read TGTGCCAGTAAATTTCAGTCAGGGGACGACTATGGCTACACCTTC.

V is TRBV27 and J is TRBJ2-1; D gene unclear. There are 12 residues in the CDR3. The germline V gene has CDR1 MNHEY and CDR2 SMNVEV (reference sequence). Trimming took 2 bases from V and 7 from J, leaving 6 bases between them. The CDR3 protein is CASSLARNEQFF. CDR3 bases: TGTGCCAGCAGTTTAGCGCGGAATGAGCAGTTCTTC.

Only one count was recorded for this clone. The chain recombines TRBV27 with TRBJ2-1; 10 nucleotides align to TRBD2. The CDR3 spans 18 residues. J lost 7 bases, V lost 7 bases, and 19 bases had no gene match. CDR1 is MNHEY and CDR2 is SMNVEV in the germline V gene (reference sequence). DNA for the CDR3: TGTGCCAGCACCTCTCGGGGCCCTAGCGGGAGCTCGCGGAATGAGCAGTTCTTC. This codes for CASTSRGPSGSSRNEQFF.

This sequence joins TRBV6-5 and TRBJ1-1; D call uncertain. V was shortened by 0 bases and J by 2 bases, with 7 bases between the two germline ends. The CDR3 runs 14 residues. CDR1 and CDR2 from the germline V gene are MNHEY and SVGAGI. CDR3 in DNA: TGTGCCAGCAGTTACTCGAGCCCCAACACTGAAGCTTTCTTT. It encodes CASSYSSPNTEAFF.

The chain uses TRBV27 and TRBJ2-1; D call uncertain. CDR1 MNHEY and CDR2 SMNVEV come from the germline V gene (reference sequence). V lost 4 bases to trimming and J lost 3 bases, with 10 bases between them. This CDR3 has 14 residues. CDR3 loop: CASSSALDYNEQFF. The CDR3 DNA follows: TGTGCCAGCAGTTCTGCCTTAGACTACAATGAGCAGTTCTTC.

The chain joins TRBV4-1 to TRBJ2-7; TRBD1 matches at 8 bases. With 2 bases clipped from V and 5 bases from J, the junction kept 8 bases outside the gene matches. CDR3 length equals 15 residues. In germline, CDR1 is MGHRA, CDR2 YSYEKL. The CDR3 DNA sequence: TGCGCCAGCAGCCAATCAGGACAGGGTCTCGACGAGCAGTACTTC. It specifies CASSQSGQGLDEQYF.

This clone has a single count. The gene calls are TRBV4-2 and TRBJ1-2, with a tentative D call TRBD1 (6 bases). The V and J ends lost 0 bases and 4 bases respectively, with 15 bases between them. The CDR3 sequence is 16 residues long. Per germline, CDR1 LGHNA and CDR2 YNFKEQ. The CDR3 bases are TGTGCCAGCAGCCAAGACGGGTCGGCAGGGGCCTATGGCTACACCTTC. Encoded protein: CASSQDGSAGAYGYTF.

This clone is a singleton in its sample. CDR3 region: CASSEYPNEQFF. CDR3 in DNA: TGCGCCAGCAGTGAGTATCCAAATGAGCAGTTCTTC. The chain links TRBV10-1 to TRBJ2-1; D is unresolved. Trimming took 1 base from V and 7 from J, leaving 5 bases between them. CDR3 size: 12 residues. Germline V gene lookup returns CDR1 WNHNN and CDR2 SYGVQD (reference sequence).

This chain joins TRBV27 and TRBJ1-5; 9 bases are a match to TRBD1. After removal of 5 bases from V and 6 bases from J, the junction contained 2 bases not matched to a gene. The CDR3 runs 13 residues. Per germline, CDR1 MNHEY and CDR2 SMNVEV (reference sequence). CDR3 sequence: CASSRQGGQPQHF. CDR3 bases: TGTGCCAGCAGTAGACAGGGGGGTCAGCCCCAGCATTTT.

This clone was observed a handful of times. The chain joins TRBV5-1 to TRBJ1-3; D not certain. V shed 0 bases and J shed 0 bases, with 10 bases lying between them. Germline CDR1 reads SGHRS; CDR2 reads YFSETQ. The CDR3 runs 16 residues. In nucleotides, the CDR3 is TGCGCCAGCAGCTTGGGGTCCGATAGCTCTGGAAACACCATATATTTT. It specifies CASSLGSDSSGNTIYF.

The chain joins TRBV7-6 to TRBJ2-7; 10 nucleotides align to TRBD2. Trimming took 6 bases from V and 7 from J; bases not matched to a gene: 3. The CDR3 runs to 12 residues. CDR1 SGHVS and CDR2 FNYEAQ come from the germline V gene. The CDR3 sequence is CASSKREGEQYF. The CDR3 nucleotides are TGTGCCAGCAGTAAGCGGGAGGGGGAGCAGTACTTC.

The rearrangement links TRBV29-1 to TRBJ2-3; D unresolved. CDR1 SQVTM and CDR2 ANQGSEA come from the germline V gene. The CDR3 is 12 residues long. Trimming took off 4 bases at V and 10 bases at J, with 15 bases between the two ends. The CDR3 nucleotides are TGCAGCGTTGTTCCCTGGCGAGGATCGCAGTATTTT. Translated, it gives CSVVPWRGSQYF.

V is TRBV14 and J is TRBJ1-1; TRBD1 might be the D (5 bases). Germline CDR1 reads SGHDN; CDR2 reads FVKESK. This CDR3 region has 14 residues. V gave up 6 bases and J gave up 5 bases, with 16 bases separating them. CDR3 protein: CASSQDAGLTEAFF. The CDR3 DNA reads TGTGCCAGCAGTCAGGACGCGGGGCTGACTGAAGCTTTCTTT.

The chain uses TRBV5-1 and TRBJ1-2; TRBD1 aligns across 7 bases. V lost 6 bases, J lost 5 bases, and 7 bases stayed unmatched. Germline CDR1 is SGHRS and CDR2 is YFSETQ. The CDR3 contains 13 residues. The CDR3 sequence: CASTRDSNYGYTF. CDR3 in DNA: TGCGCCAGCACCCGGGACAGCAATTATGGCTACACCTTC. Complete variable domain (other parts from reference TRBV5-1 and TRBJ1-2): KAGVTQTPRYLIKTRGQQVTLSCSPISGHRSVSWYQQTPGQGLQFLFEYFSETQRNKGNFPGRFSGRQFSNSRSEMNVSTLELGDSALYLCASTRDSNYGYTFGSGTRLTVV.

This rearrangement joins TRBV5-1 to TRBJ2-2; a weak D match, TRBD2 (6 bases). CDR3 length equals 16 residues. Trimming pared 0 bases from V and 1 base from J, leaving 10 bases between. Germline CDR1 reads SGHRS; CDR2 reads YFSETQ. The chain's CDR3 is CASSLGVAVNTGELFF. DNA for the CDR3: TGCGCCAGCAGCTTGGGGGTAGCGGTGAACACCGGGGAGCTGTTTTTT.

The chain uses TRBV7-9 and TRBJ2-1; 7 bases map to TRBD1. Germline loops: CDR1 SEHNR, CDR2 FQNEAQ (reference sequence). This CDR3 comprises 15 residues. The J segment lost 8 bases and the V segment lost 6 bases, leaving 13 bases of the junction unmatched. The CDR3 sequence is CASRRAGGVVDEQFF. In DNA form, the CDR3 reads TGTGCCAGCAGGCGAGCAGGGGGTGTGGTCGATGAGCAGTTCTTC. Filled out from reference TRBV7-9 and TRBJ2-1, the complete variable domain reads DTGVSQNPRHKITKRGQNVTFRCDPISEHNRLYWYRQTLGQGPEFLTYFQNEAQLEKSRLLSDRFSAERPKGSFSTLEIQRTEQGDSAMYLCASRRAGGVVDEQFFGPGTRLTVL.